The 22 T cell receptor beta chains below were found in one sample sequenced in a study of CD4+ T cells in melanoma. This table comes from immunoSEQ multiplex PCR, and its TCRdb copy is limited to in-frame clones, with some not included. The sample carries some 110,000 clones, roughly 90% recorded once. The sample comprised peripheral blood. The receptors come from a human donor with melanoma.

The V gene is TRBV4-3, the J gene TRBJ1-2; possibly TRBD1 for D (6 bases). CDR1 and CDR2 from the germline V gene are LGHNA and YSLEER. The CDR3 consists of 17 residues. V lost 0 bases and J lost 4, with 18 bases in between. The DNA of the CDR3 is TGCGCCAGCAGCCAAGATCCCGACGCGGGGGCGGTCTATGGCTACACCTTC. It specifies CASSQDPDAGAVYGYTF.

There are a few counts of this clone. The CDR3 DNA sequence: TGTGCCAGCAGCTTTGGCGGGCGAATTCAAGGAAACACCATATATTTT. This encodes CASSFGGRIQGNTIYF. The chain joins TRBV5-6 to TRBJ1-3; no reliable D call. This CDR3 has 16 residues. V lost 2 bases and J lost 4, with 16 bases in between. CDR1 is SGHDT, CDR2 YYEEEE, per germline.

This clone was seen only once. V and J are TRBV4-1 and TRBJ2-4; 9 bases are shared with TRBD1. The germline gives CDR1 MGHRA, CDR2 YSYEKL. The J segment lost 0 bases and the V segment lost 4 bases, leaving 4 bases of the junction unmatched. There are 16 residues in the CDR3. The DNA of the CDR3 is TGCGCCAGCAGCCGGACAGGGGAAGGAGCCAAAAACATTCAGTACTTC. Its translation: CASSRTGEGAKNIQYF.

This CDR3 reads CASSYAQGKGGYTF. In nucleotides, the CDR3 is TGTGCCAGCAGTTACGCGCAGGGGAAGGGAGGCTACACCTTC. This chain joins TRBV6-6 and TRBJ1-2; possible D gene TRBD1, 6 bases. Germline CDR1 and CDR2: MNHNY and SVGAGI (reference sequence). Trimming shortened V by 2 bases and J by 8 bases, and 15 bases separated the two germline ends. The CDR3 is 14 residues long.

This clone was detected only once. V usage is TRBV28 and J usage is TRBJ1-5; 8 positions match TRBD1. From germline, CDR1 is MDHEN and CDR2 SYDVKM. There are 14 residues in the CDR3. V was pared by 7 bases and J by 6 bases, with 8 bases of the junction left unmatched. The CDR3 DNA is TGTGCCAGCATTCGTCAGGGGGCCGTTCAGCCCCAGCATTTT. It translates to CASIRQGAVQPQHF.

The CDR3 sequence: CASSARLAVNTGELFF. The CDR3 nucleotides read TGTGCCAGCAGCGCAAGACTAGCGGTGAACACCGGGGAGCTGTTTTTT. This chain joins TRBV9 and TRBJ2-2; TRBD2 matches 9 bases. The V gene's germline CDR1 is SGDLS and CDR2 YYNGEE. The CDR3 is 16 amino acids. The J segment lost 1 base and the V segment lost 3 bases, leaving 4 bases of the junction unmatched.

This sequence joins TRBV7-6 and TRBJ2-3; 10 nucleotides line up with TRBD2. The germline CDR1 and CDR2 sequences are SGHVS and FNYEAQ. This CDR3 is built from 15 residues. The trim removed 4 bases at V and 8 bases at J, leaving 9 bases unmatched. CDR3: CASSSISGGYSTQYF. The CDR3 DNA follows: TGTGCCAGCAGCTCGATTAGCGGGGGGTATAGTACGCAGTATTTT.

The CDR3, as DNA: TGTGCCATCAGCCGGGACAGGGGTGGGGATCAGCCCCAGCATTTT. Its protein is CAISRDRGGDQPQHF. V and J are TRBV10-3 and TRBJ1-5, with 10 bases matching TRBD1. CDR3 size: 15 residues. The J segment lost 5 bases and the V segment lost 6 bases, leaving 7 bases of the junction unmatched. CDR1 ENHRY and CDR2 SYGVKD come from the germline V gene.

The genes are TRBV14 and TRBJ2-7, with 8 bases fitting TRBD1. This CDR3 has 13 residues. The V gene's germline CDR1 is SGHDN and CDR2 FVKESK. Trimming took 5 bases from V and 3 from J; bases not matched to a gene: 3. Here the CDR3 DNA reads TGTGCCAGCAGCAGGACAGGGAACTACGAGCAGTACTTC. Its translation is CASSRTGNYEQYF.

The V call is TRBV5-1, the J call TRBJ2-3, with 12 bases lining up with TRBD2. The CDR3 consists of 16 residues. Germline V CDR1 and CDR2: SGHRS, YFSETQ. V lost 5 bases to trimming and J lost 8 bases; unmatched junction nucleotides: 12. CDR3 sequence (DNA): TGCGCCAGCAGGCCTAGGACTAGCGGGGTGGCGGCTACGCAGTATTTT. Protein sequence: CASRPRTSGVAATQYF.

J is TRBJ2-7 and V is TRBV6-6, with TRBD2 identical over 8 bases. V lost 0 bases, J lost 2 bases, and 6 bases stayed unmatched. This CDR3 is built from 16 residues. Germline loops: CDR1 MNHNY, CDR2 SVGAGI (reference sequence). CDR3 nucleotides: TGTGCCAGCAGTTACTCACCCGGGGGGGAGACCTACGAGCAGTACTTC. It translates to CASSYSPGGETYEQYF.

The V gene is TRBV28, the J gene TRBJ1-5; D ambiguous. The CDR3 spans 18 residues. Germline V gene sequence: CDR1 MDHEN, CDR2 SYDVKM. The germline V and J ends were trimmed by 2 bases and 0 bases, with 17 bases remaining between them. CDR3 amino acids: CASSLPGGGRDSNQPQHF. The CDR3 DNA is TGTGCCAGCAGTTTACCCGGAGGAGGGAGAGATAGCAATCAGCCCCAGCATTTT.

The chain recombines TRBV27 with TRBJ2-5; TRBD1 is a possible D gene (7 bases). Germline-derived CDR1 and CDR2 are MNHEY and SMNVEV (reference sequence). The CDR3 covers 16 residues. Trimming shortened V by 7 bases and J by 0 bases, and 18 bases separated the two germline ends. The CDR3 DNA reads TGTGCCAGCAAGTCCCTGGGGGGACAGAACCAAGAGACCCAGTACTTC. It encodes CASKSLGGQNQETQYF.

V gene TRBV7-8 combines with J gene TRBJ1-2; the D gene is possibly TRBD1 (5 bases). V lost 5 bases, J lost 4 bases, and 11 bases lay in between. The length of the CDR3 is 13 residues. Germline-derived CDR1 and CDR2 are SGHVS and FQNEAQ. The CDR3 DNA reads TGTGCCAGCAGCCCGGACATGCTCTATGGCTACACCTTC. Its translation: CASSPDMLYGYTF.

This sequence joins TRBV4-1 and TRBJ1-4, with D uncertain. Germline CDR1 and CDR2: MGHRA and YSYEKL. The V end lost 0 bases, the J end lost 1 base, and 15 bases lay between the germline ends. The CDR3 length is 18 residues. The CDR3 DNA follows: TGCGCCAGCAGCCAAGAGTTCCGGGCCTACAGAACTAATGAAAAACTGTTTTTT. Translated, it gives CASSQEFRAYRTNEKLFF.

This clone was counted only a few times. The chain carries TRBV30 and TRBJ1-2, with TRBD1 matching 10 bases. The germline CDR1 and CDR2 sequences are GTSNPN and SVGIG (reference sequence). Trimming at V came to 5 bases and at J to 3 bases, leaving 3 bases not matched to a gene. The CDR3 extends over 13 amino acids. CDR3 amino acids: CAWGDRGYYGYTF. The CDR3 nucleotides are TGTGCCTGGGGGGACAGGGGTTACTATGGCTACACCTTC.

V and J are TRBV5-1 and TRBJ2-5; 8 bases align to TRBD1. The CDR3 has 14 residues. Germline values: CDR1 SGHRS, CDR2 YFSETQ. V gave up 0 bases and J gave up 6 bases; unmatched junction bases: 4. Written as DNA, the CDR3 is TGCGCCAGCAGCTTGGGACAGGGGACGCAGACCCAGTACTTC. Translation gives CASSLGQGTQTQYF.

CDR3 loop: CASSPGTGGPYEQYF. The CDR3 nucleotides are TGCGCCAGCAGCCCCGGGACAGGGGGCCCCTACGAGCAGTACTTC. The V gene is TRBV4-3, the J gene TRBJ2-7, with 12 positions matching TRBD1. Unmatched junction bases numbered 3, after V lost 4 bases and J lost 2 bases. Germline CDR1 is LGHNA and CDR2 is YSLEER. The CDR3 is made up of 15 amino acids.

The chain links TRBV28 to TRBJ1-4, with 9 bases that match TRBD1. Germline CDR1 MDHEN, CDR2 SYDVKM. V shed 6 bases, J shed 8 bases, and the junction held 7 bases outside the gene matches. The CDR3 length is 14 residues. Here the CDR3 reads CASRQQGAKEKLFF. For the CDR3, the DNA is TGTGCCAGCAGACAACAGGGGGCCAAAGAAAAACTGTTTTTT.

The CDR3 DNA follows: TGTGCCAGCAGCCTCCTCAGGGGGCGCGGGGAGACCCAGTACTTC. It yields the protein CASSLLRGRGETQYF. This chain connects TRBV7-2 to TRBJ2-5, with 8 bases that match TRBD1. The CDR3 covers 15 residues. From germline, CDR1 is SGHTA and CDR2 FQGNSA. Losses at the gene ends were 5 bases for V and 5 bases for J; bases not matched to a gene: 10.

The chain combines TRBV5-1 with TRBJ1-2; 10 bases map to TRBD1. V trimming: 2 bases; J trimming: 8 bases; junction bases outside the gene matches: 6. Germline CDR1 reads SGHRS; CDR2 reads YFSETQ. The CDR3 spans 14 residues. In nucleotides, the CDR3 is TGCGCCAGCAGCTTCCGACAGGGGGCGGGGGGCTACACCTTC. Encoded protein: CASSFRQGAGGYTF.

The chain uses TRBV7-2 and TRBJ1-2; D call uncertain. CDR3 size: 12 residues. V shed 5 bases and J shed 5 bases, with 9 bases lying between them. Germline-derived CDR1 and CDR2 are SGHTA and FQGNSA. The CDR3 DNA follows: TGTGCCAGCAGCGTAGACTTATATGGCTACACCTTC. Translated: CASSVDLYGYTF.